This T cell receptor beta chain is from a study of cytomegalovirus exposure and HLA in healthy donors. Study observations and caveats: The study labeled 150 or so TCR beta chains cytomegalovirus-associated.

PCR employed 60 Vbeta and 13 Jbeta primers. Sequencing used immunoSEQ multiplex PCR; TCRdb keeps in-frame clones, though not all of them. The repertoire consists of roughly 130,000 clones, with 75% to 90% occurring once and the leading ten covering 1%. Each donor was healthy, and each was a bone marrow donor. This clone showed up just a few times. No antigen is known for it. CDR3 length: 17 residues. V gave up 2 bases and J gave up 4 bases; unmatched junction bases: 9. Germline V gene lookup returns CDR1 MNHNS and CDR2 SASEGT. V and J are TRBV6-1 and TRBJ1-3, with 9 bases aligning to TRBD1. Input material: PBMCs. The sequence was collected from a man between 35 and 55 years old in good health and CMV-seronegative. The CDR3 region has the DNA TGTGCCAGCAGTGAAAGACAGGGGGTCCCTCGCGGAAACACCATATATTTT. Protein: CASSERQGVPRGNTIYF.